This TCR beta chain was documented in a study of response to subunit inactivated influenza vaccine. In the case of this clonotype: Its specificity is not known.

Trimming at V came to 3 bases and at J to 0 bases, leaving 2 bases not matched to a gene. The germline CDR1 and CDR2 sequences are ENHRY and SYGVKD. The CDR3 sequence is 18 residues long. TCRdb analysed the RT-PCR reads with MiXCR anew, one entry per CDR3 protein. Here the sample spans fewer than 400,000 distinct CDR3 sequences, less than 25% being singletons. Study-wide results and limits: Authors suggested each seasonal influenza vaccination recruits few new T cells.

This sequence joins TRBV10-3 and TRBJ2-6; 13 bases fit TRBD2. The receptor comes from a man aged 50 to 69 who received an inactivated influenza vaccine. Sample: PBMCs from blood, taken about 20 months after vaccination. This chain's CDR3 is CAISEGLAGASGANVLTF. Written as DNA, the CDR3 is TGTGCCATCAGTGAAGGACTAGCGGGAGCCTCTGGGGCCAACGTCCTGACTTTC.